Below, 7 T cell receptor beta chains from the same sample are listed, as sequenced in a study of shared clonotypes between healthy human individuals (TCRdb year 2020). Receptor amplification or capture employed the immunoSEQ multiplex PCR assay. TCRdb obtained this table from immuneACCESS and retained in-frame rearrangements with V and J assigned. These tables miss some clones; where compared with another copy, unresolved V genes account for less than half of the shortfall, and the remainder is unexplained. This sample holds a few million clones; approximately 92% were observed only once. Clones ranked in the top ten supply roughly 0.13% of the sample. Specimen: naive CD4+ T cells sorted from blood. Reading the label with the study, this specimen's cell subset or site is: CD45RA+ positively selected. Source of these receptors: a man between 18 and 35 years old in good health.

The V and J genes are TRBV5-1 and TRBJ1-3; D unresolved. From germline, CDR1 is SGHRS and CDR2 YFSETQ. This CDR3 contains 13 residues. The germline V and J ends were trimmed by 8 bases and 2 bases, with 11 bases remaining between them. The CDR3 DNA reads TGCGCCAGTCGAGAGGTCCCTGGAAACACCATATATTTT. This encodes CASREVPGNTIYF.

The chain recombines TRBV7-2 with TRBJ1-6; D is perhaps TRBD1 (5 bases). Germline V gene data show CDR1 as SGHTA and CDR2 as FQGNSA. Trimming stripped 5 bases from V and 3 bases from J, with 20 bases between. The CDR3 length is 18 residues. The CDR3 DNA reads TGTGCCAGCAGCGGAGCGGGACTGCGTGGTGACTATAATTCACCCCTCCACTTT. Translated, it gives CASSGAGLRGDYNSPLHF.

This chain connects TRBV2 to TRBJ2-2, with D possibly TRBD1 on 5 matching bases. Germline V gene sequence: CDR1 SNHLY, CDR2 FYNNEI. The CDR3 contains 15 residues. The ends were cut back, 1 base at V and 5 bases at J, with 11 bases in the middle. CDR3 in DNA: TGTGCCAGCAGTGAAGGCAGGGTTCCGACCGGGGAGCTGTTTTTT. Amino acids: CASSEGRVPTGELFF.

The chain links TRBV28 to TRBJ1-4, with TRBD1 as a possible D gene (6 bases). The V end lost 5 bases, the J end lost 4 bases, and 14 bases lay between the germline ends. CDR1 is MDHEN, CDR2 SYDVKM, per germline. This CDR3 region has 15 residues. The CDR3 sequence is CASSPGQSGNEKLFF. Here the CDR3 DNA reads TGTGCCAGCAGTCCCGGACAGTCGGGTAATGAAAAACTGTTTTTT.

The chain couples TRBV6-6 to TRBJ2-7, with 9 bases matching TRBD2. CDR3 size: 14 residues. Germline values: CDR1 MNHNY, CDR2 SVGAGI (reference sequence). V lost 6 bases, J lost 4 bases, and 7 bases stayed unmatched. The CDR3 loop reads CASRPTSGAYEQYF. CDR3 DNA sequence: TGTGCCAGCAGACCGACTAGCGGAGCTTACGAGCAGTACTTC.

With respect to this clone: One end of the junction does not line up with germline, which may come from a read error. The chain employs TRBV30 and TRBJ1-1; maybe TRBD1 (6 bases). Per germline, CDR1 GTSNPN and CDR2 SVGIG (reference sequence). The CDR3 length is 14 residues. The CDR3: CAWGVNREYTEAFF. CDR3 in DNA: TGTGCCTGGGGTGTAAACAGGGAGTACACTGAAGCTTTCTTT.

The chain joins TRBV18 to TRBJ1-1; D perhaps matches TRBD1 (5 bases). The CDR3 contains 16 residues. V dropped 3 bases and J dropped 0 bases, with 14 bases sitting between them. Germline CDR1 is KGHSH and CDR2 is LQKENI. This CDR3 reads CASSPGPPDLNTEAFF. Written as DNA, the CDR3 is TGTGCCAGCTCACCGGGGCCGCCGGACTTGAACACTGAAGCTTTCTTT. The entire variable domain, with the rest obtained from reference TRBV18 and TRBJ1-1, is as follows: NAGVMQNPRHLVRRRGQEARLRCSPMKGHSHVYWYRQLPEEGLKFMVYLQKENIIDESGMPKERFSAEFPKEGPSILRIQQVVRGDSAAYFCASSPGPPDLNTEAFFGQGTRLTVV.